The clone carrying this TCR beta chain was counted between two and nine times. In the authors' methods: Nucleated cell number was recorded as an estimate derived from reference gene primer amplification. Libraries were prepared by immunoSEQ multiplex PCR; TCRdb keeps only in-frame clonotypes and omits some of them. The V and J calls and clone size come from that table; D and trimming were worked out from the DNA. The sample has tens of thousands of clones, 65% to 85% seen once; the top ten hold around 2.3%. CDR3 length: 15 amino acids. V lost 7 bases to trimming and J lost 0 bases, with 13 bases between them. CDR1 and CDR2 from the germline V gene are SNHLY and FYNNEI. The sample is drawn from a study of blood T cell repertoires in COVID-19. Study details: Material from acute and convalescent COVID-19 was sourced from the United States, Italy and Spain. Sources were T cells, B-cell-depleted T cells, or PBMCs; the material itself was cDNA or gDNA.

Sequencing was carried out using peripheral blood. The chain has TRBV2 and TRBJ1-3; D perhaps matches TRBD1 (5 bases). This receptor was identified in a man older than 75 with active or convalescent COVID-19. The CDR3: CASTLDSSSGNTIYF. CDR3 DNA: TGTGCCAGCACCTTAGACAGTTCCTCTGGAAACACCATATATTTT.